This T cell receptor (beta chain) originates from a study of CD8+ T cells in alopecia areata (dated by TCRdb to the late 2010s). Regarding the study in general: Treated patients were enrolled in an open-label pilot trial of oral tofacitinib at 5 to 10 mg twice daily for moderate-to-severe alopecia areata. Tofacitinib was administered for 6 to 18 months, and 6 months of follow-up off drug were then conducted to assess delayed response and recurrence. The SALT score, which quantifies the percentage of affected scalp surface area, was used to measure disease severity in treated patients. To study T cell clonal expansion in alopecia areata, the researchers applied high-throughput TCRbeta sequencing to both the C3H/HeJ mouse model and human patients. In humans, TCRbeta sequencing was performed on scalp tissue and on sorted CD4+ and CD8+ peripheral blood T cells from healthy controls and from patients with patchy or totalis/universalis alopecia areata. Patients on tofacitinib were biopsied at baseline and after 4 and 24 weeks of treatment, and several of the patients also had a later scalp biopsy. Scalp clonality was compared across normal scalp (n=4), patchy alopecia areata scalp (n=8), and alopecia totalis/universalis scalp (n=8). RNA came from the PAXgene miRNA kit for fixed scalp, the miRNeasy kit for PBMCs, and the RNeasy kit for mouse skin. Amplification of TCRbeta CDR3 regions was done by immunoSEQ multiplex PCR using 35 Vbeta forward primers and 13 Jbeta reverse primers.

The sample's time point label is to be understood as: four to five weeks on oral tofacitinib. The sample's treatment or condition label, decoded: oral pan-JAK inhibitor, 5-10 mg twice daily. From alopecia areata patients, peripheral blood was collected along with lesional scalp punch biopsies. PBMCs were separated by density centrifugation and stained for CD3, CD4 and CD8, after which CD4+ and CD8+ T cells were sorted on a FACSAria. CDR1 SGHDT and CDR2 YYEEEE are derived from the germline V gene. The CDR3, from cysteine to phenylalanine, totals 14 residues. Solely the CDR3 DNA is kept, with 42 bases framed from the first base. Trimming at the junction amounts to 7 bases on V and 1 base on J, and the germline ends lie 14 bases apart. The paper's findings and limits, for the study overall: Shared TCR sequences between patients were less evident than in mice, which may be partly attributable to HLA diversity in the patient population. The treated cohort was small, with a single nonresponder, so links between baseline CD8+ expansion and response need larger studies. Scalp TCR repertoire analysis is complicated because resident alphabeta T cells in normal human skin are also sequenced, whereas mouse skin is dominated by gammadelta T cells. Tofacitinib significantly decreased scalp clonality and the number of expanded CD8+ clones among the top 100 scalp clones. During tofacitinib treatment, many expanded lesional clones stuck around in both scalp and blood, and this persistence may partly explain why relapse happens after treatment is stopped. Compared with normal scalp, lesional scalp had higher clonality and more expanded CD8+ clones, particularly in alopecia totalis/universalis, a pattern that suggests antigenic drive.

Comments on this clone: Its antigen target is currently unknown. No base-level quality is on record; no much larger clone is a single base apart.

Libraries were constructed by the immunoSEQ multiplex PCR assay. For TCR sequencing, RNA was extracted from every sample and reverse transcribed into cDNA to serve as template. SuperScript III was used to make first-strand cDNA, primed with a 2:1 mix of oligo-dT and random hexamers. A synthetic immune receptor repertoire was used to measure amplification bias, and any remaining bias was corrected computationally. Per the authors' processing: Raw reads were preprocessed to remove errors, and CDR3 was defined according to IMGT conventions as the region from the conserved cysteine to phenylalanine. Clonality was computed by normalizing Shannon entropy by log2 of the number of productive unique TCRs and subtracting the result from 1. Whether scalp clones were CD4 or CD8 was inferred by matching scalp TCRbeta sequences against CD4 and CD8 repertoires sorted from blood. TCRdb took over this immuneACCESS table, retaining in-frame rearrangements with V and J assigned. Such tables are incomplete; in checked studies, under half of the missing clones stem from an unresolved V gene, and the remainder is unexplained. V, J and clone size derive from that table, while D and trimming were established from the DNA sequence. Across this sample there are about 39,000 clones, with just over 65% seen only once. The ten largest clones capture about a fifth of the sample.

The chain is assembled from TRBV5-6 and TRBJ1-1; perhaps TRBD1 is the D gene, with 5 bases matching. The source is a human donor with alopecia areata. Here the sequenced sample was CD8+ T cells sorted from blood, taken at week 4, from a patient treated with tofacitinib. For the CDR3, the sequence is CASYGGASNTEAFF. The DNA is TGTGCCAGCTACGGAGGGGCTTCGAACACTGAAGCTTTCTTT.